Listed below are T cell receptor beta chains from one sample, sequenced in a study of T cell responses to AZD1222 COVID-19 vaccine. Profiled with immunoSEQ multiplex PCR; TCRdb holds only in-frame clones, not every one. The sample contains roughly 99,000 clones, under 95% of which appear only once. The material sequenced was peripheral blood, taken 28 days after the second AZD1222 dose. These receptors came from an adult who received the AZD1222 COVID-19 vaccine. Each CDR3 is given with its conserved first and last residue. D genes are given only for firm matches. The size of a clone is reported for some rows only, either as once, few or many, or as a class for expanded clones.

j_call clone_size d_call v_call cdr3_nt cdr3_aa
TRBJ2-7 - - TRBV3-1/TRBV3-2 TGTGCCAGCAGCCAAGTTCCGGGACGAATTTACGAGCAGTACTTC CASSQVPGRIYEQYF
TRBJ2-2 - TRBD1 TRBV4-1 TGCGCCAGCAGCCCAACCGGACAGGGCCGGACCGGGGAGCTGTTTTTT CASSPTGQGRTGELFF
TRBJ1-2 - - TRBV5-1 TGCGCCAGCAGCCCCGACAGCTCCTATGGCTACACCTTC CASSPDSSYGYTF
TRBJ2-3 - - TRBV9 TGTGCCAGCAGCCCTGTGAGCACAGATACGCAGTATTTT CASSPVSTDTQYF
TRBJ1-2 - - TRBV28 TGTGCCAGCAGTCAAGGGGACTATGGCTACACCTTC CASSQGDYGYTF
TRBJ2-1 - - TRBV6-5 TGTGCCAGCAGTCCCAGGGAGTACTCCTACAATGAGCAGTTCTTC CASSPREYSYNEQFF
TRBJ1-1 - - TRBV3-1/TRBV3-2 TGTGCCAGCAGCCAAGGAGACAGAGAAGCTTTCTTT CASSQGDREAFF
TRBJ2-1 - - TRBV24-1 TGTGCCACCAGTCTGGGGAACAATGAGCAGTTCTTC CATSLGNNEQFF
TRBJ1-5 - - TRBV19 TGTGCCAGTAGTATATTTCGGGGGGACCAGCCCCAGCATTTT CASSIFRGDQPQHF
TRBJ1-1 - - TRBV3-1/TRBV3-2 TGTGCCAGCAGCCAATTATCGGCCAGTGAAGCTTTCTTT CASSQLSASEAFF
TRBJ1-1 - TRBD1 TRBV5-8 TGTGCCAGCAGCCGCGCCTACAGGGGTACTGAAGCTTTCTTT CASSRAYRGTEAFF
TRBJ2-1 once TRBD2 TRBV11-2 TGTGCCAGCAGCTTCCTAGCGGGGGGCTCCTACAATGAGCAGTTCTTC CASSFLAGGSYNEQFF
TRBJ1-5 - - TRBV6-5 TGTGCCAGCACCCCGGGGGGGATGAATCAGCCCCAGCATTTT CASTPGGMNQPQHF
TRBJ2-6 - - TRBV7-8 TGTGCCAGCAGATTAGGATCTGGGGCTGGGGCCAACGTCCTGACTTTC CASRLGSGAGANVLTF
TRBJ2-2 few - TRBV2 TGTGCCAGCAGTACCCCCAAAGAGGGGACGAACACCGGGGAGCTGTTTTTT CASSTPKEGTNTGELFF
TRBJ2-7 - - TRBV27 TGTGCCAGCAGCCTGGGGGGACTTGGTAACTACGAGCAGTACTTC CASSLGGLGNYEQYF
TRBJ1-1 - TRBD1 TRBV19 TGTGCCAGTAGTCCGTGGACAGGAGCGGCTGAAGCTTTCTTT CASSPWTGAAEAFF
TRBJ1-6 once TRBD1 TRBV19 TGTGCCAGTAGGGGACAGGAATTCTCCTATAATTCACCCCTCCACTTT CASRGQEFSYNSPLHF
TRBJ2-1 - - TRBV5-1 TGCGCCAGCACGTATGAGGGGGGAGCCAGGGAGCAGTTCTTC CASTYEGGAREQFF
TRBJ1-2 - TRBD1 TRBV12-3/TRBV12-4 TGTGCCAGCACTCACAGGGGGAGCGGCTACACCTTC CASTHRGSGYTF
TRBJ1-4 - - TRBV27 TGTGCCAGCAGTTTTGGTGGGGGACGGGGTGAAAAACTGTTTTTT CASSFGGGRGEKLFF
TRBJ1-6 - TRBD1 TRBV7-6 TGTGCCAGCAGCTTATTTCGGGCAGGGGGGAATAGTTCACCCCTCCACTTT CASSLFRAGGNSSPLHF
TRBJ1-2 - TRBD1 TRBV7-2 TGTGCCAGCAGCTTTTCACAGGGGTTGGGTAACTATGGCTACACCTTC CASSFSQGLGNYGYTF
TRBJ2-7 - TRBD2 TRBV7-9 TGTGCCAGCAGCACCAGGACTAGCGGGAGGGCCGACTACGAGCAGTACTTC CASSTRTSGRADYEQYF
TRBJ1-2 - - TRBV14 TGTGCCAGCAGCCAAGGGACCGGCTATGGCTACACCTTC CASSQGTGYGYTF
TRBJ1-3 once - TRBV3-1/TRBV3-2 TGTGCCAGCAGCCAAGTGGCCGCCCTAGAGGGAAACACCATATATTTT CASSQVAALEGNTIYF
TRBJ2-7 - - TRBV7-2 TGTGCCAGCAGCTTAGGACTTGGGGGGACCTACGAGCAGTACTTC CASSLGLGGTYEQYF
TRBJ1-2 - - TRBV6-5 TGTGCCAGCAGTTACTCGGAGAGCGCGGATGGCTACACCTTC CASSYSESADGYTF